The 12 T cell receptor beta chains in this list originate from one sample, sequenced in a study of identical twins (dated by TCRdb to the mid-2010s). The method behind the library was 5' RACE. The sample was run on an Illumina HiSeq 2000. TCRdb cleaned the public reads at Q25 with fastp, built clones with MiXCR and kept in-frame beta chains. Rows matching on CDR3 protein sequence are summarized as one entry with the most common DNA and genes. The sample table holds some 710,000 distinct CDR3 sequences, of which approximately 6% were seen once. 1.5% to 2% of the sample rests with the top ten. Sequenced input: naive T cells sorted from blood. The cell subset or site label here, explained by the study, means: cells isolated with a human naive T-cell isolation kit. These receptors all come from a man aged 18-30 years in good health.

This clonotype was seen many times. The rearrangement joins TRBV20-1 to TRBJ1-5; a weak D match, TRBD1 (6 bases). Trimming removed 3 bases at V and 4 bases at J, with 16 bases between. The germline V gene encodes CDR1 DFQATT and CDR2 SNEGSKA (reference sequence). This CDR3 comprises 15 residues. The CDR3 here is CSASAATDRNQPQHF. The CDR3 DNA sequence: TGCAGTGCTAGTGCCGCGACGGACAGAAATCAGCCCCAGCATTTT.

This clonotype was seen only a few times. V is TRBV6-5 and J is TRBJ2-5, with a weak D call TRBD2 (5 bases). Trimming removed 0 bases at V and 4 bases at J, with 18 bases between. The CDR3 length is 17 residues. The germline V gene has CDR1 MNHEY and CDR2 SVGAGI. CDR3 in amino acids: CASSYSIFLLGRETQYF. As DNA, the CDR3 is TGTGCCAGCAGTTACTCGATTTTCTTACTAGGAAGAGAGACCCAGTACTTC.

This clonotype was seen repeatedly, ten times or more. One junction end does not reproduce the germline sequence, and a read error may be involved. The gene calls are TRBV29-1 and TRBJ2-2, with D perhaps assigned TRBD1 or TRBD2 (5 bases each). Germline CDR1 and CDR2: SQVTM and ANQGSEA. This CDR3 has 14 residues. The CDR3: CGVAWGSPTGELFF. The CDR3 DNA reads TGCGGCGTGGCCTGGGGGAGCCCCACCGGGGAGCTGTTTTTT.

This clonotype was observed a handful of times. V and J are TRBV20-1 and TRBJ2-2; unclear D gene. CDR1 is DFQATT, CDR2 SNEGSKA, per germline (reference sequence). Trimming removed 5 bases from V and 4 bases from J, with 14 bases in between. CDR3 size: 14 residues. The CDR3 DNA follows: TGCAGTGCTCTCAGCCCAGACGGCACCGGGGAGCTGTTTTTT. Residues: CSALSPDGTGELFF.

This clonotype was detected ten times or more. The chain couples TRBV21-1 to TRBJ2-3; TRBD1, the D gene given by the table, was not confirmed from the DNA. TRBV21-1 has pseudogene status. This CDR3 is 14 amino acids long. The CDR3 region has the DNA TGTGCCAGCAGCAAAACCGGGAGCACAGATACGCAGTATTTT. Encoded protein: CASSKTGSTDTQYF.

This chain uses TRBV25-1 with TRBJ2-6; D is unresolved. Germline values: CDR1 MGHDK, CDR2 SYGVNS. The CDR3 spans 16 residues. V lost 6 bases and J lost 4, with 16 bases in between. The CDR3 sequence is CASSELRGYGANVLTF. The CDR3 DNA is TGTGCCAGCAGCGAACTCAGAGGATACGGGGCCAACGTCCTGACTTTC.

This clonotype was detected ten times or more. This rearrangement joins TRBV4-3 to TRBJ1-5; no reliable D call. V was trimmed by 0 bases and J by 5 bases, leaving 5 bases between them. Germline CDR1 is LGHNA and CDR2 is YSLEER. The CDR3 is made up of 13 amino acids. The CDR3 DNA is TGCGCCAGCAGCCAAGACCTGGATCAGCCCCAGCATTTT. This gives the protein CASSQDLDQPQHF.

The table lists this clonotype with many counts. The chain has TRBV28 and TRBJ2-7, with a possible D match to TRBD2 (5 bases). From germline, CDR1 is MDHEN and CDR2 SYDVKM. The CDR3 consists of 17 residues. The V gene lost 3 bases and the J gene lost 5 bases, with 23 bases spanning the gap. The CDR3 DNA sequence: TGTGCCAGCAGTTTTCCCCAACCCCTAGCCGGGAAGGACGAGCAGTACTTC. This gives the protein CASSFPQPLAGKDEQYF.

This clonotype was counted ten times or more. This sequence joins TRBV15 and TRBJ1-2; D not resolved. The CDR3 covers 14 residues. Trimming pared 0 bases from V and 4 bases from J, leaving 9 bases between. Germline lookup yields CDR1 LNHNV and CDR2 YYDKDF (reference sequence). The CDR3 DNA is TGTGCCACCAGCAGAGATCAGTCAGTCTATGGCTACACCTTC. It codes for CATSRDQSVYGYTF. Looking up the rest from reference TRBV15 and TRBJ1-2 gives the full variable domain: DAMVIQNPRYQVTQFGKPVTLSCSQTLNHNVMYWYQQKSSQAPKLLFHYYDKDFNNEADTPDNFQSRRPNTSFCFLDIRSPGLGDTAMYLCATSRDQSVYGYTFGSGTRLTVV.

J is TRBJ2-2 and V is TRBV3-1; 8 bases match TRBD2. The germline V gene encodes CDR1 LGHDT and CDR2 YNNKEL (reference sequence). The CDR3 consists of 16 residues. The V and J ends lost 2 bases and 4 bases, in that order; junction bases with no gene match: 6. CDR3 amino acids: CASSQISGTPTGELFF. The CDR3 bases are TGTGCCAGCAGCCAAATTAGCGGGACACCCACCGGGGAGCTGTTTTTT.

The chain's CDR3 is CASSFRGNYNEQFF. In DNA form, the CDR3 reads TGTGCCAGCAGCTTCCGCGGGAACTACAATGAGCAGTTCTTC. The chain recombines TRBV11-2 with TRBJ2-1, with D perhaps TRBD2 (6 bases). CDR1 SGHAT and CDR2 FQNNGV come from the germline V gene. This CDR3 region has 14 residues. Trimming took 3 bases from V and 3 from J, leaving 9 bases between them. Full variable domain (remainder filled in from reference TRBV11-2 and TRBJ2-1): EAGVAQSPRYKIIEKRQSVAFWCNPISGHATLYWYQQILGQGPKLLIQFQNNGVVDDSQLPKDRFSAERLKGVDSTLKIQPAKLEDSAVYLCASSFRGNYNEQFFGPGTRLTVL.

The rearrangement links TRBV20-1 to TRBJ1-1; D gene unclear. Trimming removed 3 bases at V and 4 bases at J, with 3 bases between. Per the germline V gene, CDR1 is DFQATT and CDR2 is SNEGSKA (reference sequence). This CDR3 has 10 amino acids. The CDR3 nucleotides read TGCAGTGCTAGTTTCACTGAAGCTTTCTTT. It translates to CSASFTEAFF.